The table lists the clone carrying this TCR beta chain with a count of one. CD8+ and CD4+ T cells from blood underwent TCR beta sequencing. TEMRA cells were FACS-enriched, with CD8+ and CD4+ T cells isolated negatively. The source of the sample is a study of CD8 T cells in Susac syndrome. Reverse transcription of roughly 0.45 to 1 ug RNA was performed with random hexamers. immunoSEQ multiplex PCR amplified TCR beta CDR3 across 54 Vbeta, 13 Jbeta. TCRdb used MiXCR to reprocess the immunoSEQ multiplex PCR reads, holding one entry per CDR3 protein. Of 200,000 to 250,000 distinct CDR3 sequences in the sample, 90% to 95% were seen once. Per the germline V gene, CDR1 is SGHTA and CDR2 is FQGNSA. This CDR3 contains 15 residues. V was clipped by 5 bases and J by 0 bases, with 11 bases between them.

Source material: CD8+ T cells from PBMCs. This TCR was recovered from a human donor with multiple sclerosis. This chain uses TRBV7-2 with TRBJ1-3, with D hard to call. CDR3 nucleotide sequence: TGTGCCAGCAGCCCCGATCCGAGCTCTGGAAACACCATATATTTT. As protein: CASSPDPSSGNTIYF.